One and the same sample provided the 4 T cell receptor beta chains below, sequenced in a study of CD8 T cells in ankylosing spondylitis (TCRdb year 2017). The library was made by 5' RACE. The sample was run on an Illumina HiSeq 2500. TCRdb redid the processing of the public reads, applying fastp at Q25 and MiXCR, and retained in-frame beta chains. Each CDR3 protein gets just one entry, which takes the most common genes and DNA from the rows behind it. In this sample the table shows 200,000 to 300,000 distinct CDR3 sequences, roughly a tenth of which occur a single time. The top ten hold approximately 2.5% of the sample. The sequencing input was blood, either unsorted or a sorted T cell fraction (not recorded which). These receptor sequences come from a male donor with ankylosing spondylitis or in good health (not recorded which).

This clonotype was counted many times. V gene TRBV5-1 combines with J gene TRBJ2-5; D assignment may be TRBD1 or TRBD2 (5 bases each). There are 14 residues in the CDR3. Germline V CDR1 and CDR2: SGHRS, YFSETQ. V shed 0 bases and J shed 1 base, with 7 bases lying between them. The CDR3 region is CASSLEGPQETQYF. The CDR3 DNA is TGCGCCAGCAGCTTGGAGGGACCCCAAGAGACCCAGTACTTC.

This clonotype was recorded a few times. The chain combines TRBV20-1 with TRBJ1-1; D is undetermined. This CDR3 contains 14 residues. Germline CDR1 and CDR2: DFQATT and SNEGSKA (reference sequence). V gave up 6 bases and J gave up 1 base, with 15 bases separating them. CDR3 in amino acids: CSALRLPRNTEAFF. The CDR3 nucleotides read TGCAGTGCATTAAGACTCCCGAGGAACACTGAAGCTTTCTTT.

This clonotype was seen a few times. This chain's CDR3 is CSAKGERDNEQFF. The CDR3 coding sequence is TGCAGTGCTAAGGGGGAAAGAGACAATGAGCAGTTCTTC. V gene TRBV20-1 combines with J gene TRBJ2-1, with D perhaps matching TRBD1 (6 bases). In germline, CDR1 is DFQATT, CDR2 SNEGSKA (reference sequence). The CDR3 covers 13 residues. Trimming stripped 4 bases from V and 5 bases from J, with 12 bases between.

This clonotype was observed many times. This chain joins TRBV18 and TRBJ1-1; D remains ambiguous. The V end lost 6 bases, the J end lost 4 bases, and 24 bases lay between the germline ends. The germline gives CDR1 KGHSH, CDR2 LQKENI. The CDR3 consists of 17 residues. The CDR3 coding sequence is TGTGCCAGCTCTCCCTTAGAAGACACGCGGCGGTTCACTGAAGCTTTCTTT. Its translation is CASSPLEDTRRFTEAFF. Filled out from reference TRBV18 and TRBJ1-1, the complete variable domain reads NAGVMQNPRHLVRRRGQEARLRCSPMKGHSHVYWYRQLPEEGLKFMVYLQKENIIDESGMPKERFSAEFPKEGPSILRIQQVVRGDSAAYFCASSPLEDTRRFTEAFFGQGTRLTVV.